Listed here are 11 T cell receptor beta chains from one sample, sequenced in a study of cytomegalovirus exposure and HLA in healthy donors. The PCR made use of 60 Vbeta and 13 Jbeta primers. Produced via immunoSEQ multiplex PCR; TCRdb's table is partial and in-frame only. The data hold about 160,000 clones, with over 60% observed a single time. Sequencing was carried out using PBMCs. These receptors came from a woman aged 25 to 39 in good health and CMV-seronegative.

The genes are TRBV19 and TRBJ1-1; D remains ambiguous. CDR3 size: 12 residues. Germline loops: CDR1 LNHDA, CDR2 SQIVND (reference sequence). V lost 10 bases and J 11 bases, leaving 20 bases between the germline ends. The DNA for the CDR3 is TGTGCCACGTCGTTGGGCCCAGGTCCCGCTTTCTTT. The encoded protein is CATSLGPGPAFF. Complete variable domain (other parts from reference TRBV19 and TRBJ1-1): DGGITQSPKYLFRKEGQNVTLSCEQNLNHDAMYWYRQDPGQGLRLIYYSQIVNDFQKGDIAEGYSVSREKKESFPLTVTSAQKNPTAFYLCATSLGPGPAFFGQGTRLTVV.

The table lists this clone with a count of one. This chain connects TRBV28 to TRBJ2-5; 7 positions match TRBD1. TRBJ2-7 matches the DNA end more closely, so the J call is doubtful. The CDR3 has 14 residues. Germline-derived CDR1 and CDR2 are MDHEN and SYDVKM. The CDR3 DNA sequence: TGTGCCAGCAGCCCCCGGGACAGCTTCTACGAGCAGTACTTC. Protein product: CASSPRDSFYEQYF.

V usage is TRBV27 and J usage is TRBJ2-5; 9 nucleotides agree with TRBD1. The length of the CDR3 is 20 residues. CDR1 is MNHEY and CDR2 is SMNVEV in the germline V gene (reference sequence). With 6 bases clipped from V and 1 base from J, the junction kept 21 bases outside the gene matches. The CDR3 DNA follows: TGTGCCAGCAGACGATTTTTTAGGACAGGGGATTCTCTTAGCCAAGAGACCCAGTACTTC. Translated, it gives CASRRFFRTGDSLSQETQYF.

The chain uses TRBV7-2 and TRBJ2-1; D is possibly TRBD1 (5 bases). The CDR3 has 14 amino acids. CDR1 is SGHTA, CDR2 FQGNSA, per germline. Trimming cost V 0 bases and J 5 bases, with 8 bases left between them. The CDR3 loop is CASSLAGPNNEQFF. The CDR3 DNA is TGTGCCAGCAGCTTAGCGGGGCCGAACAATGAGCAGTTCTTC.

In this sample, this clone turned up once. The chain joins TRBV6-5 to TRBJ1-2; D ambiguous. Trimming took 7 bases from V and 6 from J, leaving 12 bases between them. CDR3 length: 12 residues. Germline loops: CDR1 MNHEY, CDR2 SVGAGI. In DNA, the CDR3 is TGTGCCAGCACCTCCCGGCGGGATGGCTACACCTTC. This translates into CASTSRRDGYTF.

This chain joins TRBV28 and TRBJ1-5; no definite D call. The germline V gene encodes CDR1 MDHEN and CDR2 SYDVKM. CDR3 length: 14 residues. With 3 bases removed from V and 5 bases from J, the gap between germline ends came to 11 bases. CDR3 nucleotide sequence: TGTGCCAGCAGTTTTGGCGGGGTCGATCAGCCCCAGCATTTT. Translating it yields CASSFGGVDQPQHF.

The genes are TRBV19 and TRBJ2-1; perhaps TRBD1 as D (6 bases). V was clipped by 7 bases and J by 1 base, with 8 bases between them. CDR1 is LNHDA and CDR2 is SQIVND in the germline V gene (reference sequence). This CDR3 spans 13 amino acids. The CDR3: CASKGGSYNEQFF. The DNA of the CDR3 is TGTGCCAGTAAAGGGGGTTCCTACAATGAGCAGTTCTTC.

The chain couples TRBV13 to TRBJ2-7, with 8 bases fitting TRBD1. V shed 6 bases, J shed 5 bases, and the junction held 12 bases outside the gene matches. The CDR3 has 15 amino acids. Germline V gene lookup returns CDR1 PRHDT and CDR2 FYEKMQ (reference sequence). The CDR3 reads CASRDQGQAVDEQYF. As DNA, the CDR3 is TGTGCCAGCAGGGACCAGGGACAGGCCGTAGACGAGCAGTACTTC.

The genes are TRBV2 and TRBJ1-2, with a possible D match to TRBD1 (6 bases). The CDR3 is 13 amino acids. Trimming took off 8 bases at V and 4 bases at J, with 14 bases between the two ends. Germline assignment: CDR1 SNHLY and CDR2 FYNNEI. CDR3 DNA sequence: TGTGCCAGCGCTGGGGGCATTCTCTATGGCTACACCTTC. This gives the protein CASAGGILYGYTF.

This clone was seen a handful of times. The chain uses TRBV5-4 and TRBJ1-4; D is ambiguous. V lost 4 bases and J 7 bases, leaving 17 bases between the germline ends. The CDR3 totals 15 residues. Germline CDR1 is SGHNT and CDR2 is YYREEE (reference sequence). The CDR3 DNA reads TGTGCCAGCAGCCACCCATCGGGAGGGAGTGAAAAACTGTTTTTT. Translated: CASSHPSGGSEKLFF.

The chain couples TRBV30 to TRBJ2-5; no reliable D call. The germline V gene has CDR1 GTSNPN and CDR2 SVGIG (reference sequence). V shed 1 base and J shed 4 bases, with 4 bases lying between them. This CDR3 spans 11 amino acids. The CDR3 loop is CAWSALETQYF. The CDR3 DNA sequence: TGTGCCTGGAGTGCCCTAGAGACCCAGTACTTC. Supplemented by reference TRBV30 and TRBJ2-5, the full variable domain reads SQTIHQWPATLVQPVGSPLSLECTVEGTSNPNLYWYRQAAGRGLQLLFYSVGIGQISSEVPQNLSASRPQDRQFILSSKKLLLSDSGFYLCAWSALETQYFGPGTRLLVL.